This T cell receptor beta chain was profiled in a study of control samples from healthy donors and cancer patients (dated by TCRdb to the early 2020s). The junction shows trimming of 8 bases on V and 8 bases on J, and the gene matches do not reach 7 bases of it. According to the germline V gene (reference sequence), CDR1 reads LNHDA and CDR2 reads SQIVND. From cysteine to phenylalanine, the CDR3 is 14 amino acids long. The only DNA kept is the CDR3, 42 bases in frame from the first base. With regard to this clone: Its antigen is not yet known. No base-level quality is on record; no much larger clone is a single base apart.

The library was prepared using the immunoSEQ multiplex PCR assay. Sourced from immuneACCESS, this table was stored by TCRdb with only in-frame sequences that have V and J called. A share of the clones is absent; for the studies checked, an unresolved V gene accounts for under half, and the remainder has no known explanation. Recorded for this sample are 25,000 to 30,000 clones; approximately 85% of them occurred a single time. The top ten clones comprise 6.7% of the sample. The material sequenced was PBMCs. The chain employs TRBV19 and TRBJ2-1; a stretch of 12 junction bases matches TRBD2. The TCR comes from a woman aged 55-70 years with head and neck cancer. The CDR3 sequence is CASARTSGNYEQFF. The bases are TGTGCCAGTGCGAGGACTAGCGGGAATTATGAGCAGTTCTTC.